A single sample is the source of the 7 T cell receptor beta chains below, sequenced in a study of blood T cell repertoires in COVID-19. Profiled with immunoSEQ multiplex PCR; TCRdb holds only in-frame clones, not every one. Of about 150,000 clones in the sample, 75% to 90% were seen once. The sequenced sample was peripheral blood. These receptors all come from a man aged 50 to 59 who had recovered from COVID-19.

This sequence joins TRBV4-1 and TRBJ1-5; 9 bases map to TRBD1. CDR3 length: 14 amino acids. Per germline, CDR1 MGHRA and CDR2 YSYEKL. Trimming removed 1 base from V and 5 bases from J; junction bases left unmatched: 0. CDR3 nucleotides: TGCGCCAGCAGCCAAGGGACAGGGGATCAGCCCCAGCATTTT. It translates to CASSQGTGDQPQHF.

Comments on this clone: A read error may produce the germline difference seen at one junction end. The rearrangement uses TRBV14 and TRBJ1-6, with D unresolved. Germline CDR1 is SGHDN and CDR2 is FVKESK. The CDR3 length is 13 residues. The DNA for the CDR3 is TGTGCCAGTAGCCAAACGGGGAATTCACCCCTCTACTTT. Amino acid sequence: CASSQTGNSPLYF.

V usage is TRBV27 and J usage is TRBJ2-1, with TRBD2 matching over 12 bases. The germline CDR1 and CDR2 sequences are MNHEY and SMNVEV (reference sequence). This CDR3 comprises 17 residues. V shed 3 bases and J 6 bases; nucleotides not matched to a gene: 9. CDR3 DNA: TGTGCCAGCAGTTTCCTCCAGGCTAGCGGGGGGGCCAATGAGCAGTTCTTC. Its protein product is CASSFLQASGGANEQFF.

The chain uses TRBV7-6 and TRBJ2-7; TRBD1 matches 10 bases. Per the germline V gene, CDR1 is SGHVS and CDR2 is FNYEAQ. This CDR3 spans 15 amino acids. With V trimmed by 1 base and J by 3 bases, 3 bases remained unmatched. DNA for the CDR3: TGTGCCAGCAGCTTAGAGGGACAGGGGATCTACGAGCAGTACTTC. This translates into CASSLEGQGIYEQYF.

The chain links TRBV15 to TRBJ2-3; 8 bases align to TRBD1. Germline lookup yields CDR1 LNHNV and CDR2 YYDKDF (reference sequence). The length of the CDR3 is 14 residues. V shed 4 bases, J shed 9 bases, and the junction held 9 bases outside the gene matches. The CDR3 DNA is TGTGCCACCAGCACCCAGGGGGCCGTGCTCACGCAGTATTTT. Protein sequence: CATSTQGAVLTQYF.

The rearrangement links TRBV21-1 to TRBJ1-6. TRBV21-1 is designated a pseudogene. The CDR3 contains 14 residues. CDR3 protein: CASCRDSANSPLHF. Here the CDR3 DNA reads TGTGCCAGCTGCCGGGACTCCGCGAATTCACCCCTCCACTTT.

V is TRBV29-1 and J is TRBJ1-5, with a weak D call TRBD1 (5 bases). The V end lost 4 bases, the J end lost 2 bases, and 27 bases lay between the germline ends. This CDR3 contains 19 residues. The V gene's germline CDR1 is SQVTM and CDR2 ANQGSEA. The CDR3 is CSVVPIIGGNDRRNQPQHF. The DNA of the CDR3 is TGCAGCGTTGTCCCCATCATTGGGGGGAATGACCGCCGCAATCAGCCCCAGCATTTT.